What follows is one T cell receptor (beta chain) and its context. Distinct nucleotide sequences in the sample also encode this CDR3. Trimming cost V 4 bases and J 0 bases, with 3 bases left between them. The CDR3 is 12 residues long. Germline CDR1 reads SGHRS; CDR2 reads YFSETQ. Method: immunoSEQ multiplex PCR; TCRdb's copy keeps in-frame clones and lacks some. Seen here are approximately 60,000 clones, around 93% observed once, and the top ten hold 0.36%. These data belong to a study of T cell changes during pregnancy in multiple sclerosis. The rearrangement links TRBV5-1 to TRBJ2-3; D uncertain. The specimen was CD4+ T cells from peripheral blood mononuclear cells, collected before pregnancy. The source is a female donor with multiple sclerosis, enrolled in a pregnancy study. CDR3 bases: TGCGCCAGCAGCCCGAGCACAGATACGCAGTATTTT. Protein: CASSPSTDTQYF.